The present T cell receptor (beta chain) was sequenced within a study of regulatory T cells in long-lasting Graves disease. iRepertoire HTBI primers and Arm-PCR of CDR3 regions built TCR beta libraries. From the multiplex PCR reads, TCRdb called clonotypes with MiXCR, one entry per CDR3 protein. This table has about half a million distinct CDR3 sequences, 22% appearing once. Time point noted: persistent/refractory GD, antithyroid drugs over 5 years with positive TRAb. RNA isolated from PBMCs was used to make the TCR library. V was cut by 3 bases and J by 8 bases, with 18 bases left in between. Germline assignment: CDR1 ENHRY and CDR2 SYGVKD. The CDR3 contains 15 residues.

This receptor was taken from a female donor with Graves disease. This rearrangement joins TRBV10-3 to TRBJ2-3; possibly TRBD1 for D (5 bases). Sequences were derived from peripheral blood mononuclear cells (PBMCs), sampled when the disease was refractory, from a patient treated with antithyroid drugs. This CDR3 is CAISESLMEQGTQYF. The DNA for the CDR3 is TGTGCCATCAGTGAATCCCTTATGGAGCAGGGTACGCAGTATTTT.